This TCR beta chain was obtained from a study of blood T cells in healthy people across ages. General study findings and limits: Naive CD4+ cells and diversity were both higher in long-lived donors than in aged donors.

Note on this clonotype: Its antigen is undetermined.

The second PCR ran roughly 7 to 11 cycles with a sample-barcoded 5' primer and J-beta primers. Using its own MiXCR run on the 5' RACE reads, TCRdb lists one record per CDR3 protein. Of around 870,000 distinct CDR3 sequences in the sample, 29% were seen once. Looked up from germline, CDR1 is DFQATT and CDR2 is SNEGSKA (reference sequence). This CDR3 spans 11 amino acids. The V gene lost 5 bases and the J gene lost 4 bases, with 8 bases spanning the gap. The chain employs TRBV20-1 and TRBJ1-2; D is uncertain. Sequenced material: blood. This TCR was sampled from an elderly woman in good health. The CDR3 DNA reads TGCAGTGCTCCGTCGGCCTATGGCTACACCTTC. Its protein product is CSAPSAYGYTF.